The clone carrying this T cell receptor beta chain was found many times. Its antigen is not identified. This sample was included in a study of T-cell memory formation after mild COVID-19. General observations from the study: CD4+ clones that contracted lay mainly in CM and EM; CD8+ ones lay in EMRA.

Using constant-segment primers, 5'RACE produced TCR alpha and TCR beta cDNA libraries carrying sample barcodes and UMIs. Each CDR3 protein gets one entry after TCRdb re-called the 5' RACE reads with MiXCR. This repertoire shows around 99,000 distinct CDR3 sequences, approximately 14% found once; its top ten account for 30% to 45%. Trimming took off 6 bases at V and 8 bases at J, with 26 bases between the two ends. This CDR3 has 17 residues. CDR1 is ENHRY, CDR2 SYGVKD, per germline. The gene calls are TRBV10-3 and TRBJ2-1; TRBD2 might be the D (6 bases). The TCR comes from a young man who had mild COVID-19 (a few samples of this study predate the infection). Cell type and time point are not known. The specimen was PBMCs or a T cell subset sorted from them (not recorded which). The CDR3 nucleotides are TGTGCCATCAGCCTTGTCCGGGACCCCAGTGGGGAGGATGAGCAGTTCTTC. It translates to CAISLVRDPSGEDEQFF.